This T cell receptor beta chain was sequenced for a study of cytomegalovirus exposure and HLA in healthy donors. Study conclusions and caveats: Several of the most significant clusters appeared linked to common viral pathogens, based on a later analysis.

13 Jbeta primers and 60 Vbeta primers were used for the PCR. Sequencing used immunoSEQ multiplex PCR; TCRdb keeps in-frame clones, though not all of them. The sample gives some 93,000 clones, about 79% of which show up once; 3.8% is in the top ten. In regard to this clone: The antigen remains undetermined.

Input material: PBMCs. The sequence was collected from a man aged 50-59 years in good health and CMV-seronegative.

Here the CDR3 reads CASSQGQGPEAFF. DNA for the CDR3: TGTGCCAGCAGCCAGGGACAGGGGCCTGAAGCTTTCTTT. V gene TRBV4-2 combines with J gene TRBJ1-1, with 10 bases fitting TRBD1. This CDR3 is built from 13 residues. The trim removed 3 bases at V and 6 bases at J, leaving 1 base unmatched. Germline V CDR1 and CDR2: LGHNA, YNFKEQ.